The clone carrying this TCR beta chain has just a few counts. The antigen is not known. Germline V CDR1 and CDR2: LNHDA, SQIVND (reference sequence). Trimming left V 3 bases short and J 3 bases short, with 8 bases between. This CDR3 comprises 13 residues. This sample was included in a study of cytomegalovirus exposure and HLA in healthy donors. Amplification used 60 Vbeta primers and 13 Jbeta primers. Repertoires were generated with immunoSEQ multiplex PCR, while TCRdb's copy carries only in-frame clones and drops some. This table has under 150,000 clones, around 82% appearing once. General observations from the study: Analyzed later, association rates of TCRs varied across HLA loci, with DRB1 most and HLA-C fewest. In a later analysis, TCR beta V- and J-gene trimming was associated with a missense DCLRE1C variant. Donor immune exposure was known only as CMV serostatus. According to an earlier analysis, most TCR beta V segments yielded productive rearrangements about 87% or about 30% of the time.

Sequenced input: PBMCs. The receptor comes from a boy aged 10-17 years in good health and CMV-seronegative. The V gene is TRBV19, the J gene TRBJ1-1; D gene ambiguous. The CDR3 sequence is CASSIVADTEAFF. CDR3 DNA: TGTGCCAGTAGTATTGTGGCCGACACTGAAGCTTTCTTT.